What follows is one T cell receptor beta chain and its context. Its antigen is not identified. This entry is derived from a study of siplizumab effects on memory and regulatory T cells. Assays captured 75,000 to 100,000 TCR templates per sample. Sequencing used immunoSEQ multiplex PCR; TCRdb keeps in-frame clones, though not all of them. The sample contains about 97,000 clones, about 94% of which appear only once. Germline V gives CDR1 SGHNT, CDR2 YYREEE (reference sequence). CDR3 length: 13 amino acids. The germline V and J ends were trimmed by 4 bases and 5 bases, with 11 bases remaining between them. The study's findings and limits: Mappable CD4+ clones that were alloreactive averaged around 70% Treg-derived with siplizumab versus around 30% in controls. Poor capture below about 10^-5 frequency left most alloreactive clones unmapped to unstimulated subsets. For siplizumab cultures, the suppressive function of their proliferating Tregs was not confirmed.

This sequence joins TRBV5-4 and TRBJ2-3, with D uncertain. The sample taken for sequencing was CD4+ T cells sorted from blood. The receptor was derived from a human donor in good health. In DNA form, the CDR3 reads TGTGCCAGCAGCCCCCAAGGTGTAGATACGCAGTATTTT. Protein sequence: CASSPQGVDTQYF. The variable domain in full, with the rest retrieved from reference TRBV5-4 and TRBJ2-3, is ETGVTQSPTHLIKTRGQQVTLRCSSQSGHNTVSWYQQALGQGPQFIFQYYREEENGRGNFPPRFSGLQFPNYSSELNVNALELDDSALYLCASSPQGVDTQYFGPGTRLTVL.